The source of this T cell receptor beta chain is a study of T cells in Graves' hyperthyroidism and ophthalmopathy. This clonotype appeared many times. RNA transcripts provided the source from which TCR beta CDR3 regions were amplified. A set of HTBI primers served as the primers for a first-round RT-PCR of the TCR CDR3. TCRdb used MiXCR to reprocess the multiplex PCR reads, holding one entry per CDR3 protein. Of roughly 250,000 distinct CDR3 sequences listed, approximately 16% are singletons. Germline assignment: CDR1 DFQATT and CDR2 SNEGSKA (reference sequence). The germline V and J ends were trimmed by 6 bases and 1 base, with 9 bases remaining between them. This CDR3 contains 12 residues.

Sequenced material: blood. This chain links TRBV20-1 with TRBJ2-5; D is uncertain. The TCR was taken from a woman between 18 and 30 years old with Graves' ophthalmopathy. The CDR3 DNA reads as TGCAGTGCCCGGGTGGGCCAAGAGACCCAGTACTTC. Its protein product is CSARVGQETQYF.